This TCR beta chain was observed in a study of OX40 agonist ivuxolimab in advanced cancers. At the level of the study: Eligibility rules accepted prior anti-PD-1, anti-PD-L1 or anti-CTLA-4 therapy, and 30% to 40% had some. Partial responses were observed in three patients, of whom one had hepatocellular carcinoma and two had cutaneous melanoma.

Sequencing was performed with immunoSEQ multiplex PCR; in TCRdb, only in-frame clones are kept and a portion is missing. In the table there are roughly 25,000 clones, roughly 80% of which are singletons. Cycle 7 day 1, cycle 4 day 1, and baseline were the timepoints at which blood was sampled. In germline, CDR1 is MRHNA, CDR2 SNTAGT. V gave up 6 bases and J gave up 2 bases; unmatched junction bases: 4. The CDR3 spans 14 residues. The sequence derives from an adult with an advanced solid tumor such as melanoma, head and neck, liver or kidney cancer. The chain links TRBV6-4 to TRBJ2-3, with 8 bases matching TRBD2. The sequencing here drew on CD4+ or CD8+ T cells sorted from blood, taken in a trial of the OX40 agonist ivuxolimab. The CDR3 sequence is CASSRGGITDTQYF. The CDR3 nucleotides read TGTGCCAGCAGCCGGGGGGGGATCACAGATACGCAGTATTTT.